These 4 T cell receptor beta chains were sequenced from one sample in a study of blood T cell repertoires in COVID-19. Profiling relied on immunoSEQ multiplex PCR, and the TCRdb table lists in-frame clones only, not all of them. Among about 180,000 clones listed, around 83% were seen once. The material sequenced was peripheral blood. The receptors shown here come from a human donor in a cohort sampled during active COVID-19.

The chain employs TRBV7-8 and TRBJ2-7; 7 nucleotides align to TRBD1. V shed 4 bases and J 4 bases; nucleotides not matched to a gene: 7. The CDR3 length is 14 residues. Germline V gene sequence: CDR1 SGHVS, CDR2 FQNEAQ. CDR3 residues: CASSYHGTEYEQYF. Here the CDR3 DNA reads TGTGCCAGCAGCTACCACGGGACAGAATACGAGCAGTACTTC.

In nucleotides, the CDR3 is TGTGCCAGCAGCGTAGGACTTAAAGGACAGGGGAATCAGCCCCAGCATTTT. The encoded protein is CASSVGLKGQGNQPQHF. The chain has TRBV11-3 and TRBJ1-5, with 9 bases lining up with TRBD1. The CDR3 covers 17 residues. CDR1 is SGHNT, CDR2 YENEEA, per germline. After removal of 5 bases from V and 4 bases from J, the junction contained 12 bases not matched to a gene.

The J gene is TRBJ2-7, the V gene TRBV7-9; D is unresolved. The CDR3 sequence is 13 residues long. Germline V gives CDR1 SEHNR, CDR2 FQNEAQ (reference sequence). V was trimmed by 0 bases and J by 3 bases, leaving 6 bases between them. The CDR3 bases are TGTGCCAGCAGCTTAGCTAGCAGCTACGAGCAGTACTTC. Amino acid sequence: CASSLASSYEQYF.

This sequence joins TRBV27 and TRBJ2-7; 10 bases map to TRBD1. The CDR3 consists of 16 residues. The ends lost 5 bases at V and 2 bases at J; junction bases unmatched: 9. The germline gives CDR1 MNHEY, CDR2 SMNVEV (reference sequence). The CDR3 sequence is CASSASSGTGAYEQYF. The CDR3 DNA follows: TGTGCCAGCAGTGCCTCATCCGGGACAGGGGCCTACGAGCAGTACTTC.